Following are 4 T cell receptor beta chains from one sample sequenced in a study of shared clonotypes between healthy human individuals. Using immunoSEQ multiplex PCR, the repertoire was profiled, and TCRdb retains in-frame clones only, with some absent. The sample yields roughly 1 million clones, about 75% seen once. The sequencing sample was made of memory CD4+ T cells sorted from blood. Subset here: CD45RA-negative fraction. Receptors originate from a man aged 18 to 30 in good health.

V gene TRBV30 combines with J gene TRBJ2-7, with D unclear. This CDR3 has 14 residues. Germline V gives CDR1 GTSNPN, CDR2 SVGIG (reference sequence). The germline V and J ends were trimmed by 7 bases and 2 bases, with 18 bases remaining between them. Here the CDR3 DNA reads TGTGCCTATAGTTCACCCTTCCCTCCCTACGAGCAGTACTTC. It yields the protein CAYSSPFPPYEQYF.

V is TRBV7-2 and J is TRBJ2-5, with unresolved D. The CDR3 length is 13 residues. Looked up from germline, CDR1 is SGHTA and CDR2 is FQGNSA. V was shortened by 7 bases and J by 5 bases, with 14 bases between the two germline ends. Here the CDR3 DNA reads TGTGCCAGCACCGGTCCCTTGGCGGAGACCCAGTACTTC. Residues: CASTGPLAETQYF.

The chain couples TRBV11-3 to TRBJ2-2; tentative D call: TRBD1 (6 bases). Germline V gives CDR1 SGHNT, CDR2 YENEEA. The CDR3 contains 16 residues. Trimming removed 0 bases at V and 4 bases at J, with 12 bases between. The CDR3 spells CASSLERGWRTGELFF. CDR3 bases: TGTGCCAGCAGCTTAGAGAGGGGGTGGCGCACCGGGGAGCTGTTTTTT.

This chain joins TRBV19 and TRBJ2-2, with D perhaps TRBD1 (5 bases). V lost 6 bases and J 4 bases, leaving 9 bases between the germline ends. The length of the CDR3 is 13 residues. Germline CDR1 LNHDA, CDR2 SQIVND (reference sequence). The CDR3 region has the DNA TGTGCCAGTAGGACTCAGGGCACCGGGGAGCTGTTTTTT. Encoded protein: CASRTQGTGELFF. The full variable domain, completed using reference TRBV19 and TRBJ2-2, is DGGITQSPKYLFRKEGQNVTLSCEQNLNHDAMYWYRQDPGQGLRLIYYSQIVNDFQKGDIAEGYSVSREKKESFPLTVTSAQKNPTAFYLCASRTQGTGELFFGEGSRLTVL.